Below are 25 T cell receptor beta chains sequenced from a single sample in a study of PD-1 blockade in classical Hodgkin lymphoma. The time point here: cycle 4 day 1 (C4D1), after around six weeks of nivolumab. The patients all showed relapse after autologous stem cell transplantation, while their brentuximab vedotin exposure varied. From thawed PBMCs, magnetic negative selection was used to isolate the CD8+ T cells. Profiling relied on immunoSEQ multiplex PCR, and the TCRdb table lists in-frame clones only, not all of them. The sample shows 9,500 to 10,000 clones, 74% of them seen only once. Sequenced material: CD8+ T cells from blood, taken before the fourth cycle of nivolumab. These receptors all stem from a human donor with classical Hodgkin lymphoma.

This clone was seen more than once but under ten times. The same CDR3 arises from other DNA sequences in this sample as well. The rearrangement uses TRBV6-5 and TRBJ2-7; tentatively, D is TRBD1 (6 bases). Germline V gene data show CDR1 as MNHEY and CDR2 as SVGAGI. CDR3 length equals 15 residues. Trimming pared 0 bases from V and 0 bases from J, leaving 9 bases between. The CDR3 region is CASSYSGTNSYEQYF. The CDR3 bases are TGTGCCAGCAGTTACTCGGGGACAAACTCCTACGAGCAGTACTTC.

V is TRBV27 and J is TRBJ1-5; D is unresolved. The V gene's germline CDR1 is MNHEY and CDR2 SMNVEV (reference sequence). The CDR3 has 15 residues. The V and J ends lost 3 bases and 0 bases respectively, with 9 bases between them. For the CDR3, the DNA is TGTGCCAGCAGTTTTGGCCTTTATAGCAATCAGCCCCAGCATTTT. Amino acid sequence: CASSFGLYSNQPQHF.

The J gene is TRBJ2-3, the V gene TRBV2; 9 bases map to TRBD2. This CDR3 is built from 14 residues. Germline values: CDR1 SNHLY, CDR2 FYNNEI. V lost 8 bases and J lost 2; bases outside the gene matches: 5. As DNA, the CDR3 is TGTGCCAGCCTCGGGACTAGCACCACAGATACGCAGTATTTT. Translating gives CASLGTSTTDTQYF.

V usage is TRBV29-1 and J usage is TRBJ2-7; TRBD2 agrees at 8 bases. Per germline, CDR1 SQVTM and CDR2 ANQGSEA. Trimming removed 3 bases from V and 2 bases from J; junction bases left unmatched: 9. The CDR3 covers 15 residues. In nucleotides, the CDR3 is TGCAGCGTTGAGCTTGCGGGGGGTTCCACCTACGAGCAGTACTTC. This codes for CSVELAGGSTYEQYF.

The rearrangement uses TRBV5-1 and TRBJ2-7, with 9 bases fitting TRBD1. Losses at the gene ends were 7 bases for V and 2 bases for J; bases not matched to a gene: 7. CDR1 and CDR2 (germline): SGHRS, YFSETQ. The CDR3 totals 14 residues. The CDR3 coding sequence is TGCGCCAGCGACCTCGGGACAGGGACCTACGAGCAGTACTTC. Encoded protein: CASDLGTGTYEQYF.

This clone was seen a single time. The CDR3 DNA is TGTGCCAGCAGCCCCTCAGTTGGCCAAGGGTACGAGCAGTACTTC. Translated, it gives CASSPSVGQGYEQYF. The V call is TRBV6-5, the J call TRBJ2-7; no clear D. The germline CDR1 and CDR2 sequences are MNHEY and SVGAGI. Trimming stripped 6 bases from V and 4 bases from J, with 19 bases between. The CDR3 sequence is 15 residues long.

This clone showed up just a few times. The V gene is TRBV11-1, the J gene TRBJ2-5, with a tentative D call TRBD2 (7 bases). V dropped 6 bases and J dropped 3 bases, with 14 bases sitting between them. This CDR3 is 14 amino acids long. Germline CDR1 is SGHAT and CDR2 is FQDESV (reference sequence). CDR3 residues: CASSSDSGKETQYF. Written as DNA, the CDR3 is TGTGCCAGCAGTTCGGACAGCGGGAAAGAGACCCAGTACTTC.

This clone was picked up one time. The rearrangement links TRBV9 to TRBJ2-1, with 11 bases fitting TRBD1. J gave up 3 bases and V 4 bases, and 15 bases lay outside the gene matches. The CDR3 length is 19 residues. Germline V gives CDR1 SGDLS, CDR2 YYNGEE. CDR3 protein: CASSPPWQPGQGDYNEQFF. In DNA, the CDR3 is TGTGCCAGCAGCCCACCCTGGCAACCGGGACAGGGGGACTACAATGAGCAGTTCTTC.

The chain uses TRBV27 and TRBJ2-3; TRBD2 might be the D (5 bases). Germline V CDR1 and CDR2: MNHEY, SMNVEV (reference sequence). The CDR3 loop spans 15 amino acids. V was trimmed by 5 bases and J by 0 bases, leaving 12 bases between them. The CDR3 DNA follows: TGTGCCAGCAGTAGAGCGGAGGCTAGCACAGATACGCAGTATTTT. Translating gives CASSRAEASTDTQYF.

V gene TRBV5-1 combines with J gene TRBJ2-2, with 7 bases fitting TRBD1. This CDR3 has 17 amino acids. Per germline, CDR1 SGHRS and CDR2 YFSETQ. J lost 4 bases, V lost 0 bases, and 9 bases had no gene match. CDR3 loop: CASSLVPDRAGTGELFF. Written as DNA, the CDR3 is TGCGCCAGCAGCTTGGTCCCTGACAGGGCGGGCACCGGGGAGCTGTTTTTT.

The table lists this clone with a few counts. The chain carries TRBV30 and TRBJ2-1, with TRBD1 identical over 10 bases. In germline, CDR1 is GTSNPN, CDR2 SVGIG (reference sequence). The CDR3 runs 16 residues. Trimming took 3 bases from V and 3 from J; bases not matched to a gene: 8. CDR3 in DNA: TGTGCCTGGAGCCCACCTGGGACAGGGGTCTACAATGAGCAGTTCTTC. Amino acid sequence: CAWSPPGTGVYNEQFF.

Remarks on this clone: The sample carries other DNA sequences with the same CDR3. The chain uses TRBV4-1 and TRBJ2-7; no clear D gene. CDR3 length equals 12 residues. Deletions cut 0 bases from V and 7 bases from J, with 7 bases between. CDR1 and CDR2 (germline): MGHRA, YSYEKL. The CDR3 DNA is TGCGCCAGCAGCCAAGATGGTGGGGAGCAGTACTTC. Encoded protein: CASSQDGGEQYF.

The CDR3 DNA reads TGTGCCATCAGAGACCGACAGACACAAGGATTGAACACTGAAGCTTTCTTT. Protein product: CAIRDRQTQGLNTEAFF. V is TRBV10-3 and J is TRBJ1-1; D might be TRBD1 (5 bases). Deletions cut 6 bases from V and 0 bases from J, with 20 bases between. In germline, CDR1 is ENHRY, CDR2 SYGVKD. This CDR3 has 17 amino acids.

The gene calls are TRBV12-5 and TRBJ2-7; 7 bases are shared with TRBD2. The ends lost 4 bases at V and 2 bases at J; junction bases unmatched: 2. The CDR3 runs to 13 residues. In germline, CDR1 is LGHNT, CDR2 FRNRAP. The DNA for the CDR3 is TGTGCTAGTGGTTACAGCGGGACCTACGAGCAGTACTTC. Its translation: CASGYSGTYEQYF.

The rearrangement uses TRBV9 and TRBJ2-7; 8 positions match TRBD2. Per germline, CDR1 SGDLS and CDR2 YYNGEE. The CDR3 covers 14 residues. Germline trimming cut 4 bases from V and 2 bases from J; bases unmatched to any gene: 5. CDR3 nucleotide sequence: TGTGCCAGCAGCCAACGCGGGGGGACCTACGAGCAGTACTTC. This translates into CASSQRGGTYEQYF.

This clone was found a few times. The CDR3 region has the DNA TGCGCCAGCAGCCAAGCGTCAGCGTATGGCTACACCTTC. Its protein product is CASSQASAYGYTF. The V call is TRBV4-1, the J call TRBJ1-2; D uncertain. CDR1 and CDR2 from the germline V gene are MGHRA and YSYEKL. This CDR3 has 13 amino acids. Trimming took off 1 base at V and 5 bases at J, with 8 bases between the two ends.

The chain carries TRBV4-3 and TRBJ1-2, with 7 bases that match TRBD1. CDR1 is LGHNA and CDR2 is YSLEER in the germline V gene. V was clipped by 2 bases and J by 8 bases; unmatched bases: 8. This CDR3 is built from 14 residues. The CDR3 coding sequence is TGCGCCAGCAGCCAACACGAGGGGGCCGGCGGCTACACCTTC. Protein sequence: CASSQHEGAGGYTF.

The chain couples TRBV10-2 to TRBJ2-1; TRBD1 matches 7 bases. Per germline, CDR1 WSHSY and CDR2 SAAADI. The length of the CDR3 is 14 residues. Losses at the gene ends were 6 bases for V and 6 bases for J; bases not matched to a gene: 8. The CDR3 DNA follows: TGCGCCAGCAGGAAAGGGGGCCCCCTCAATGAGCAGTTCTTC. Protein: CASRKGGPLNEQFF.

The rearrangement links TRBV6-6 to TRBJ1-2, with D possibly being TRBD1 (6 bases). The CDR3 is made up of 15 amino acids. Trimming stripped 4 bases from V and 4 bases from J, with 16 bases between. The germline gives CDR1 MNHNY, CDR2 SVGAGI (reference sequence). CDR3: CASSFDRLEVYGYTF. CDR3 coding DNA: TGTGCCAGCAGTTTTGACAGGCTGGAAGTCTATGGCTACACCTTC.

The gene calls are TRBV11-2 and TRBJ2-1; 12 nucleotides line up with TRBD2. The CDR3 extends over 14 amino acids. The V gene end was trimmed by 4 bases and the J gene end by 9 bases; junction bases not matched to a gene: 4. CDR1 and CDR2 from the germline V gene are SGHAT and FQNNGV. The CDR3 DNA sequence: TGTGCCAGCAGCTCTAGCGGGGGGGCCGCTGAGCAGTTCTTC. Its translation is CASSSSGGAAEQFF.

The chain joins TRBV18 to TRBJ2-1; 7 bases are a match to TRBD1. With 7 bases clipped from V and 4 bases from J, the junction kept 7 bases outside the gene matches. Per germline, CDR1 KGHSH and CDR2 LQKENI. There are 14 residues in the CDR3. The CDR3 coding sequence is TGTGCCAGCTTTATGGGACAGTCTTACAATGAGCAGTTCTTC. Amino acid sequence: CASFMGQSYNEQFF. Filled out from reference TRBV18 and TRBJ2-1, the complete variable domain reads NAGVMQNPRHLVRRRGQEARLRCSPMKGHSHVYWYRQLPEEGLKFMVYLQKENIIDESGMPKERFSAEFPKEGPSILRIQQVVRGDSAAYFCASFMGQSYNEQFFGPGTRLTVL.

The rearrangement uses TRBV10-3 and TRBJ2-7; D possibly corresponds to TRBD2 (6 bases). This CDR3 region has 13 residues. Germline CDR1 and CDR2: ENHRY and SYGVKD. The germline V and J ends were trimmed by 4 bases and 0 bases, with 7 bases remaining between them. The CDR3 DNA reads TGTGCCATCAGTGCGGAGGGCTCCTACGAGCAGTACTTC. It yields the protein CAISAEGSYEQYF.

Comments on this clone: Other DNA sequences of this sample code for an identical CDR3. J is TRBJ2-7 and V is TRBV6-5, with D perhaps TRBD1 (5 bases). The CDR3 sequence is 15 residues long. Germline V lookup: CDR1 MNHEY, CDR2 SVGAGI. The V and J ends lost 0 bases and 0 bases respectively, with 9 bases between them. The CDR3 region is CASSYSAGNSYEQYF. CDR3 bases: TGTGCCAGCAGTTACTCGGCAGGGAACTCCTACGAGCAGTACTTC.

A word on this clone: The sample carries other DNA sequences with the same CDR3. Here the CDR3 reads CASSADLQGGYTF. CDR3 DNA sequence: TGTGCCAGCAGCGCCGACCTCCAGGGCGGCTACACCTTC. J is TRBJ1-2 and V is TRBV5-6; the D gene is possibly TRBD1 (5 bases). Germline assignment: CDR1 SGHDT and CDR2 YYEEEE. This CDR3 is built from 13 residues. V gave up 4 bases and J gave up 8 bases, with 15 bases separating them.

The chain links TRBV9 to TRBJ2-2; D uncertain. The V and J ends lost 0 bases and 3 bases respectively, with 6 bases between them. The CDR3 sequence is 14 residues long. The germline gives CDR1 SGDLS, CDR2 YYNGEE. The CDR3 nucleotides are TGTGCCAGCAGCGTAGGAGCAGACACCGGGGAGCTGTTTTTT. As protein: CASSVGADTGELFF.